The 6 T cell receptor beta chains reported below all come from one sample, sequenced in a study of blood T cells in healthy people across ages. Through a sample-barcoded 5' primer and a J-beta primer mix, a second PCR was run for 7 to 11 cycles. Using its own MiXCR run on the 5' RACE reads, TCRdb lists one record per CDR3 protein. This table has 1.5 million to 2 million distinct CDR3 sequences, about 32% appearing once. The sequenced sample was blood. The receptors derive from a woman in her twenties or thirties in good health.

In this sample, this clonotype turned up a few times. The DNA of the CDR3 is TGTGCCAGCAGTTCCCTTAGCGGGGGCCCTGGGGACGAGCAGTACTTC. The encoded protein is CASSSLSGGPGDEQYF. The chain is built from TRBV12-3 or TRBV12-4 and TRBJ2-7; 9 bases are a match to TRBD2. The CDR3 loop spans 16 amino acids. V was clipped by 4 bases and J by 5 bases; unmatched bases: 12.

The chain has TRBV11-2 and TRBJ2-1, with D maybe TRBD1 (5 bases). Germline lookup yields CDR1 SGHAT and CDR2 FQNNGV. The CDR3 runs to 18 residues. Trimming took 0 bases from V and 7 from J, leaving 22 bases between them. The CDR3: CASSLDFLGASRDNEQFF. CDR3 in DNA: TGTGCCAGCAGCTTAGACTTTTTAGGGGCTTCAAGAGATAATGAGCAGTTCTTC.

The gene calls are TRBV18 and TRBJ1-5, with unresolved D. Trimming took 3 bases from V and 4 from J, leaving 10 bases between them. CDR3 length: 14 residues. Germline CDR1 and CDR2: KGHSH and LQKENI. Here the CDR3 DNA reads TGTGCCAGCTCACCGGCAGAAGGGAATCAGCCCCAGCATTTT. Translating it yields CASSPAEGNQPQHF. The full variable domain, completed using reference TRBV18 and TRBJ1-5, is NAGVMQNPRHLVRRRGQEARLRCSPMKGHSHVYWYRQLPEEGLKFMVYLQKENIIDESGMPKERFSAEFPKEGPSILRIQQVVRGDSAAYFCASSPAEGNQPQHFGDGTRLSIL.

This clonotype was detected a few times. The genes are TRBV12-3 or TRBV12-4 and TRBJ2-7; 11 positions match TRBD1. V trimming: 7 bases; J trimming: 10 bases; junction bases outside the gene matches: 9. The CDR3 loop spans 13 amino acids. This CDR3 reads CASTLGGQGAQYF. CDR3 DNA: TGTGCCAGCACCCTGGGAGGACAGGGGGCTCAGTACTTC.

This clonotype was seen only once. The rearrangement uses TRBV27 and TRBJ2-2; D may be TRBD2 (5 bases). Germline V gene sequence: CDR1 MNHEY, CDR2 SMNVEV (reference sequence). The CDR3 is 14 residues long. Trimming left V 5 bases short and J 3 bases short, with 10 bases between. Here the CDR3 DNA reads TGTGCCAGCAGTCCATGGGAGTACACCGGGGAGCTGTTTTTT. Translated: CASSPWEYTGELFF.

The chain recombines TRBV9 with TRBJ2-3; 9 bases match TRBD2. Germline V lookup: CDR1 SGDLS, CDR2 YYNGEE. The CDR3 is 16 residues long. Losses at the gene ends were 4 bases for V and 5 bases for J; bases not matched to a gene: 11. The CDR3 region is CASSLRLAEGGDTQYF. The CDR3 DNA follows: TGTGCCAGCAGCCTAAGACTAGCGGAGGGAGGAGATACGCAGTATTTT. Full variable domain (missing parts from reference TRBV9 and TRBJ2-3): DSGVTQTPKHLITATGQRVTLRCSPRSGDLSVYWYQQSLDQGLQFLIQYYNGEERAKGNILERFSAQQFPDLHSELNLSSLELGDSALYFCASSLRLAEGGDTQYFGPGTRLTVL.